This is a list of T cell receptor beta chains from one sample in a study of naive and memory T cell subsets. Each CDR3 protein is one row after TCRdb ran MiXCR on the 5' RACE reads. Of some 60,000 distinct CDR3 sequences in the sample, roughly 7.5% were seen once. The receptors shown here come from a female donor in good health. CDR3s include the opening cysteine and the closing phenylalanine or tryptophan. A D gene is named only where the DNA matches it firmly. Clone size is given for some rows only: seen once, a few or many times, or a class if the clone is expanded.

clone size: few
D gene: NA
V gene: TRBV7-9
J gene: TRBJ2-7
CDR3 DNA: TGTGCCAGCAGCGTACCGATAAACCGAGAGCAGTACTTC
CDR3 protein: CASSVPINREQYF

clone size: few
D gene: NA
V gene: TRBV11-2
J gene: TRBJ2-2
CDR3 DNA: TGTGCCAGCAGCTTTCTGAGGACAGAGAACACCGGGGAGCTGTTTTTT
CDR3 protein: CASSFLRTENTGELFF

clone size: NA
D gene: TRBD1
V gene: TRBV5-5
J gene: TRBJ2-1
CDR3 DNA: TGTGCCAGCAGCTGGGACAGTTCGAGCTCCTACAATGAGCAGTTCTTC
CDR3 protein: CASSWDSSSSYNEQFF

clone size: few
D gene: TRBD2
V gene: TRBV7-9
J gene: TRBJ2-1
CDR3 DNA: TGTGCCGAGACAATCGAGCGGGGGGGTCTCAATGAGCAGTTCTTC
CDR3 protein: CAETIERGGLNEQFF

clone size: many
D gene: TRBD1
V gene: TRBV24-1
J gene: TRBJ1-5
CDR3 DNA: TGTGCCACCAGTCGCACAGGGGGACAGCCCCAGCATTTT
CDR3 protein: CATSRTGGQPQHF

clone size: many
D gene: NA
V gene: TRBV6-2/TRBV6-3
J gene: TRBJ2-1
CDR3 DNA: TGTGCCAGCAGCAACCCGTGGAATGAGCAGTTCTTC
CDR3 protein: CASSNPWNEQFF

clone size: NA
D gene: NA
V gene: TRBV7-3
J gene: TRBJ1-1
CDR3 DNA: TGTGCCAGCAGTCCTCAGATGAACACTGAAGCTTTCTTT
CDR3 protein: CASSPQMNTEAFF

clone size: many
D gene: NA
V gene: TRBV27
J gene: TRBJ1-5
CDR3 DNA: TGTGCCAGCACCGACAAAAGCAATCAGCCCCAGCATTTT
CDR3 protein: CASTDKSNQPQHF

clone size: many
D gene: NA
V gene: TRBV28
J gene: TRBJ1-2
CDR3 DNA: TGTGCCAGCAGTCCGATCCACGGTGGAGGCTACACCTTC
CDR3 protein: CASSPIHGGGYTF

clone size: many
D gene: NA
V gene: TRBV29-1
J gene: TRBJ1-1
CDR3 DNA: TGCAGCGTTGCCCCAGGGTGGGGAATGAACACTGAAGCTTTCTTT
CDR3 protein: CSVAPGWGMNTEAFF

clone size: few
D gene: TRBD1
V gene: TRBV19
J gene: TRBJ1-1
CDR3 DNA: TGTGCCAGTAGCCCCAGGGACAGGCAGAACACTGAAGCTTTCTTT
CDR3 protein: CASSPRDRQNTEAFF

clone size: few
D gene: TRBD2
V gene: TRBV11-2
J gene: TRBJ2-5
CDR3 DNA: TGTGCCAGCAGCTCGGGGGCTAGCGGGGGTCAACAAGAGACCCAGTACTTC
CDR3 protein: CASSSGASGGQQETQYF

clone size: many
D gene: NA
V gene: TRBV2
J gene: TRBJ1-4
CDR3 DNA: TGTGCCAGCAGTAGGGACGGCGGGGAAAAACTGTTTTTT
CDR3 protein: CASSRDGGEKLFF

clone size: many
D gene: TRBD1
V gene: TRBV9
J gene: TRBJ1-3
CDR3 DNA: TGTGCCAGCAGCGTAGCGGGACAGGCCGTCGACACCATATATTTT
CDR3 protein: CASSVAGQAVDTIYF

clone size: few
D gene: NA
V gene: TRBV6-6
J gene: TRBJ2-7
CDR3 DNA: TGTGCCAGCAGCTCCCGAAACGGGACCTACGAGCAGTACTTC
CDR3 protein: CASSSRNGTYEQYF